The rows below give T cell receptor beta chains drawn from one sample of a study of T cell changes during pregnancy in multiple sclerosis. Clones were sequenced by immunoSEQ multiplex PCR, and TCRdb holds only the in-frame ones, with some missing. The table lists 20,000 or so clones, roughly 90% of them singletons. The material was CD8+ T cells from peripheral blood mononuclear cells, obtained in the third trimester of pregnancy. Receptors were obtained from a female donor in good health, enrolled as a control in a pregnancy study. Both conserved end residues are part of each CDR3. A D gene is named only where the DNA matches it firmly. Clone sizes are given selectively: once, few, many, or a class where the clone is expanded.

CDR3aa,CDR3nt,d_gene,abundance,j_gene,v_gene
CASSIDLQGETQYF,TGTGCCAGTAGTATAGATTTGCAGGGGGAGACCCAGTACTTC,-,-,TRBJ2-5,TRBV19
CASSLWDRFNYEQYF,TGTGCCAGCAGCCTTTGGGACAGATTTAACTACGAGCAGTACTTC,-,-,TRBJ2-7,TRBV21-1
CAILEPGDLTDTQYF,TGTGCCATCCTCGAGCCGGGGGACCTAACAGATACGCAGTATTTT,-,-,TRBJ2-3,TRBV7-9
CAVQYRGNQPQHF,TGTGCCGTCCAATACAGGGGCAATCAGCCCCAGCATTTT,-,large,TRBJ1-5,TRBV28
CASSQDRSGGADTQYF,TGTGCCAGCAGCCAAGACCGCAGCGGGGGGGCAGATACGCAGTATTTT,TRBD2,-,TRBJ2-3,TRBV4-2
CASSLGDTATNEKLFF,TGTGCCAGCAGCTTAGGGGACACCGCAACTAATGAAAAACTGTTTTTT,-,-,TRBJ1-4,TRBV11-2
CASSPRETEAFF,TGTGCCAGCAGCCCTAGGGAGACTGAAGCTTTCTTT,-,-,TRBJ1-1,TRBV14
CASSLDRGSYEQYF,TGTGCCAGCAGCTTAGATAGGGGGTCCTACGAGCAGTACTTC,-,-,TRBJ2-7,TRBV7-8
CASSESPPGQSYEQYF,TGTGCCAGCAGTGAGTCGCCTCCGGGACAGAGCTACGAGCAGTACTTC,TRBD1,-,TRBJ2-7,TRBV27
CASSPIGGTNYGYTF,TGTGCCAGCAGTCCTATTGGGGGGACTAACTATGGCTACACCTTC,-,-,TRBJ1-2,TRBV25-1
CASSPFTGFEYGYTF,TGCGCCAGCAGCCCCTTTACAGGATTCGAATATGGCTACACCTTC,-,-,TRBJ1-2,TRBV4-3
CASTPFSGNEQFF,TGTGCCAGCACCCCCTTTTCGGGGAATGAGCAGTTCTTC,-,-,TRBJ2-1,TRBV2
CASGDRSAGELFF,TGTGCCAGCGGCGACAGGTCGGCCGGGGAGCTGTTTTTT,-,once,TRBJ2-2,TRBV7-2
CASSPRQGLDFRQYF,TGTGCCAGCAGCCCGCGACAGGGACTGGACTTCAGGCAGTACTTC,-,-,TRBJ2-7,TRBV7-2
CAWKGALNTIYF,TGTGCCTGGAAGGGGGCCTTGAACACCATATATTTT,TRBD1,-,TRBJ1-3,TRBV30
CASSLGQPYGYTF,TGTGCCAGCAGCCTCGGACAGCCCTATGGCTACACCTTC,-,-,TRBJ1-2,TRBV9
CASSEVAIGSYGYTF,TGTGCCAGCAGTGAAGTGGCAATCGGGAGCTATGGCTACACCTTC,-,-,TRBJ1-2,TRBV6-1
CASSHMNTEAFF,TGCGCCAGCAGCCATATGAACACTGAAGCTTTCTTT,-,-,TRBJ1-1,TRBV4-3
CASSQDPGGVAKNIQYF,TGCGCCAGCAGCCAAGATCCCGGGGGGGTTGCCAAAAACATTCAGTACTTC,TRBD2,once,TRBJ2-4,TRBV4-3
CASSAGTGSYNEQFF,TGTGCCAGTAGTGCCGGGACAGGGAGCTACAATGAGCAGTTCTTC,TRBD1,-,TRBJ2-1,TRBV19
CASSIQAGTDTQYF,TGTGCCAGCAGCATTCAAGCGGGCACAGATACGCAGTATTTT,-,-,TRBJ2-3,TRBV9
CASSSSNTGELFF,TGTGCCAGCAGTTCCTCGAACACCGGGGAGCTGTTTTTT,-,-,TRBJ2-2,TRBV6-6
CATYRGMGTEAFF,TGCGCCACCTACAGGGGGATGGGCACTGAAGCTTTCTTT,TRBD1,-,TRBJ1-1,TRBV10-2
CASVGDRAPNEQFF,TGTGCCAGCGTGGGGGACAGGGCCCCCAATGAGCAGTTCTTC,TRBD1,-,TRBJ2-1,TRBV27
CAWSVLTGASPLHF,TGTGCCTGGAGTGTACTGACAGGGGCCTCACCCCTCCACTTT,TRBD1,-,TRBJ1-6,TRBV30
CASSPLRNTYEQYF,TGTGCCAGCAGTCCCCTTCGAAACACCTACGAGCAGTACTTC,-,-,TRBJ2-7,TRBV28
CASSQTDRGIEAFF,TGCGCCAGCAGCCAAACCGACAGGGGTATTGAAGCTTTCTTT,TRBD1,-,TRBJ1-1,TRBV4-1
CASSLAFLTGKGYGYTF,TGTGCCAGCAGCTTAGCCTTTCTTACAGGGAAGGGCTATGGCTACACCTTC,-,-,TRBJ1-2,TRBV7-8
CASSFALRGPSGANVLTF,TGTGCCAGCAGCTTTGCCCTCAGGGGACCTTCTGGGGCCAACGTCCTGACTTTC,-,-,TRBJ2-6,TRBV7-9
CASSVGGDHSYEQYF,TGTGCCAGCAGCGTAGGCGGGGACCACTCCTACGAGCAGTACTTC,-,-,TRBJ2-7,TRBV9
CAIGIGGGNEQFF,TGTGCCATTGGGATAGGGGGGGGTAATGAGCAGTTCTTC,-,-,TRBJ2-1,TRBV27
CASSYSRQGIRGYTF,TGTGCCAGCAGTTACTCGCGACAGGGTATAAGGGGCTACACCTTC,TRBD1,-,TRBJ1-2,TRBV6-5
CASSSQRGGDTDTQYF,TGTGCCAGCAGCTCCCAGCGGGGAGGGGACACAGATACGCAGTATTTT,TRBD2,-,TRBJ2-3,TRBV7-8
CASSLALSGGGYEQYF,TGCGCCAGCAGCTTGGCATTATCGGGGGGCGGGTACGAGCAGTACTTC,-,-,TRBJ2-7,TRBV5-1
CASSTPPGLGGETQYF,TGTGCCAGCAGCACACCCCCGGGACTCGGTGGGGAGACCCAGTACTTC,-,-,TRBJ2-5,TRBV9
CASSLRTSGNTGELFF,TGTGCCAGCAGCCTAAGGACTAGCGGTAACACCGGGGAGCTGTTTTTT,TRBD2,-,TRBJ2-2,TRBV7-2
CASSSGQGAFF,TGTGCCAGCAGCTCAGGACAGGGAGCTTTCTTT,TRBD1,few,TRBJ1-1,TRBV6-5
CASSFGTSGGAQETQYF,TGTGCCAGCAGTTTCGGGACTAGCGGGGGGGCGCAGGAGACCCAGTACTTC,TRBD2,-,TRBJ2-5,TRBV9
CASSLGTGPDGYTF,TGTGCCAGCAGCTTGGGAACAGGGCCAGATGGCTACACCTTC,-,once,TRBJ1-2,TRBV7-9
CASLGQENTGELFF,TGTGCCAGCCTCGGACAGGAGAACACCGGGGAGCTGTTTTTT,TRBD1,-,TRBJ2-2,TRBV6-5
CASSLPGGNQPQHF,TGTGCCAGCAGCTTACCAGGGGGCAATCAGCCCCAGCATTTT,-,-,TRBJ1-5,TRBV7-9
CASSPPGLAEETQYF,TGTGCCAGCAGCCCGCCGGGACTAGCGGAAGAGACCCAGTACTTC,TRBD2,-,TRBJ2-5,TRBV28
CASRGAAPHF,TGTGCCAGCAGGGGGGCGGCCCCGCATTTT,-,-,TRBJ1-5,TRBV2
CASSFVGGESYEQYF,TGTGCCAGCAGCTTCGTCGGCGGGGAATCCTACGAGCAGTACTTC,-,-,TRBJ2-7,TRBV7-9
CASSPGLAGGQSTDTQYF,TGTGCCAGCAGCCCGGGGCTAGCGGGGGGGCAAAGCACAGATACGCAGTATTTT,TRBD2,-,TRBJ2-3,TRBV7-3